The text below deals with one T cell receptor beta chain. Antigen: not known. Reverse transcription of all isolated RNA meant that expressed TCRB transcripts were sequenced. The protocol was immunoSEQ multiplex PCR, while the TCRdb copy is restricted to in-frame clones and leaves out a portion. The repertoire has 300,000 to 450,000 clones, roughly 13% of them found once; the top ten carry 0.015% to 0.02%. The data were obtained in a study of beta chain features in type 1 diabetes. Study-wide background: Sorted cell examination encompassed roughly 98,000,000 cells across all samples.

Findings and caveats of the study: Researchers report that Type 1 diabetes patients had moderately but significantly shorter TCRB CDR3s across all four CD4+ subsets.

The V gene's germline CDR1 is SGHAT and CDR2 FQDESV (reference sequence). The CDR3 is 13 residues long. Trimming shortened V by 0 bases and J by 5 bases, and 7 bases separated the two germline ends. Over 95% purity was reached by all sorted populations. This TCR came from a man aged 18 to 29 in good health. Specimen: naive CD4+ T cells from blood. This chain joins TRBV11-1 and TRBJ1-2; D unresolved. The CDR3 nucleotides read TGTGCCAGCAGCTTAGCGGGCCAGTATGGCTACACCTTC. This translates into CASSLAGQYGYTF.